This TCR beta chain was sequenced in a study of regulatory T cells in long-lasting Graves disease. CDR3 length equals 15 residues. CDR1 and CDR2 from the germline V gene are SGHAT and FQDESV (reference sequence). The trim removed 5 bases at V and 7 bases at J, leaving 3 bases unmatched. To make TCR beta libraries, researchers used iRepertoire HTBI primers and Arm-PCR of CDR3 regions. TCRdb reprocessed the multiplex PCR reads via MiXCR and lists one record per CDR3 protein. The sample lists more than 450,000 distinct CDR3 sequences, around 15% occurring once. Noted time point: newly diagnosed GD, antithyroid drugs for less than 3 months. From PBMCs, RNA was extracted and then used to make the TCR library. Separately, the same data were catalogued under a study of T cells in Graves' hyperthyroidism and ophthalmopathy.

The sequenced sample was peripheral blood mononuclear cells (PBMCs), obtained at new diagnosis, from a patient treated with antithyroid drugs. V usage is TRBV11-1 and J usage is TRBJ2-2; 14 bases are a match to TRBD2. The receptor comes from a man in his forties with Graves disease. CDR3 in amino acids: CASSRLAGGVGELFF. The CDR3 bases are TGTGCCAGCAGCCGACTAGCGGGAGGGGTCGGGGAGCTGTTTTTT.